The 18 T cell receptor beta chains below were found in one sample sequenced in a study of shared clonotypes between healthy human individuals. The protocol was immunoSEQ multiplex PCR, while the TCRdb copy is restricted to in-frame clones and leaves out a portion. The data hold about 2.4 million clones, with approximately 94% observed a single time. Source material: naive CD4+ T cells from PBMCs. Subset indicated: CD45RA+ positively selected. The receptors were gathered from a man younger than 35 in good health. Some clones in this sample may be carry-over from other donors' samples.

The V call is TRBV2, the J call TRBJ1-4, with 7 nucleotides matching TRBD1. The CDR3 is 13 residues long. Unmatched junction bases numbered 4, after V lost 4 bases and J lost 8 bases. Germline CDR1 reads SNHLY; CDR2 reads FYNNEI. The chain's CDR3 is CASSGRGREKLFF. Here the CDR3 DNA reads TGTGCCAGCAGTGGCAGGGGGAGGGAAAAACTGTTTTTT.

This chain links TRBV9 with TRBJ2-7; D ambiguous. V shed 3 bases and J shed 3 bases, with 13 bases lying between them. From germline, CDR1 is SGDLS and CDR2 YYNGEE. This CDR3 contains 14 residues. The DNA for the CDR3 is TGTGCCAGCAGCGGCGACCTACATAGCTACGAGCAGTACTTC. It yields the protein CASSGDLHSYEQYF.

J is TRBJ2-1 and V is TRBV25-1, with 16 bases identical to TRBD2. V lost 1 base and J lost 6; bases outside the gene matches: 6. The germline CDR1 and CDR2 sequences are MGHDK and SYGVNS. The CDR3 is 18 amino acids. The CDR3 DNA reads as TGTGCCAGCAGTGAATTCCCCGGGACTAGCGGGAGGGTCAATGAGCAGTTCTTC. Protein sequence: CASSEFPGTSGRVNEQFF. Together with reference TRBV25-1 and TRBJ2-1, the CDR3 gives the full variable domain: EADIYQTPRYLVIGTGKKITLECSQTMGHDKMYWYQQDPGMELHLIHYSYGVNSTEKGDLSSESTVSRIRTEHFPLTLESARPSHTSQYLCASSEFPGTSGRVNEQFFGPGTRLTVL.

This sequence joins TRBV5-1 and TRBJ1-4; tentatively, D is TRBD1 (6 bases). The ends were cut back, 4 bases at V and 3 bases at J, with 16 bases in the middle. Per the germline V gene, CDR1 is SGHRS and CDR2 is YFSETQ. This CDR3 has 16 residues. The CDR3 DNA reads TGCGCCAGCAGCCTGGGTAGGGGGGATCCTAATGAAAAACTGTTTTTT. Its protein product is CASSLGRGDPNEKLFF.

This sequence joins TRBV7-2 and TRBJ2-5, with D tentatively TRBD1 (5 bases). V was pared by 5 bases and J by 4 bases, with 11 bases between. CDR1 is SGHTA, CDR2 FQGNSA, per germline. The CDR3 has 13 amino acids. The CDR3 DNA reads TGTGCCAGCAGCCCAGACAGTTTAGAGACCCAGTACTTC. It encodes CASSPDSLETQYF.

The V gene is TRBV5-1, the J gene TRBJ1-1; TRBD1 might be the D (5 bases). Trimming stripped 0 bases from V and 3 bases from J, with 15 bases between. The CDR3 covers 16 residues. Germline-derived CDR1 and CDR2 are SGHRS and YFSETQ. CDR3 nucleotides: TGCGCCAGCAGCTTGGTGGGGGTCGGGGAGGACACTGAAGCTTTCTTT. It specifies CASSLVGVGEDTEAFF.

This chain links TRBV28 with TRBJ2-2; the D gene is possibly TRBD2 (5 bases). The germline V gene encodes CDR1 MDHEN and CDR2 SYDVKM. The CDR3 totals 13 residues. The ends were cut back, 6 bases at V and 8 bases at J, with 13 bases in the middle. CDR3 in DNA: TGTGCCAGCAGGGAGCGGCGACCAGGGGAGCTGTTTTTT. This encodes CASRERRPGELFF. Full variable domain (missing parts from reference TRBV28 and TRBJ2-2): DVKVTQSSRYLVKRTGEKVFLECVQDMDHENMFWYRQDPGLGLRLIYFSYDVKMKEKGDIPEGYSVSREKKERFSLILESASTNQTSMYLCASRERRPGELFFGEGSRLTVL.

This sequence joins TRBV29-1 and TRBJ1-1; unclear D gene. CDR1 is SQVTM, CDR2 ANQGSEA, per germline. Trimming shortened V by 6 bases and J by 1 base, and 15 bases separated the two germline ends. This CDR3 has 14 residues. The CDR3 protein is CSVASGLRNTEAFF. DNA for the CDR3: TGCAGCGTCGCTTCTGGACTCAGGAACACTGAAGCTTTCTTT.

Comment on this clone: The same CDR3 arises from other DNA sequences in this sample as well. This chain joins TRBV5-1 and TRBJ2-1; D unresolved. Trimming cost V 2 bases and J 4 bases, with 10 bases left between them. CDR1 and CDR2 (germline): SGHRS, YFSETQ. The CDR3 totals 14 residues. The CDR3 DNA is TGCGCCAGCAGCTTCGACTCTTTATACAATGAGCAGTTCTTC. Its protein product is CASSFDSLYNEQFF.

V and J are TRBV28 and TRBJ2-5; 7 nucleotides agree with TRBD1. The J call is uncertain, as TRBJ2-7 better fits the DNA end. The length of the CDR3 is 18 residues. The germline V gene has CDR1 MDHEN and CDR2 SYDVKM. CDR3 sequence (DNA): TGTGCCAGCAGTTTATGGGTAACGGGACAGAAGTTACATTACGAGCAGTACTTC. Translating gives CASSLWVTGQKLHYEQYF.

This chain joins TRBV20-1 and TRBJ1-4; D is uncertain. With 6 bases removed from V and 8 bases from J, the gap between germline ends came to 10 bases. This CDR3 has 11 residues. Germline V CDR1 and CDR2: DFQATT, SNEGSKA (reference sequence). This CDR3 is CSAKAQEKLFF. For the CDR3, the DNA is TGCAGTGCGAAAGCCCAAGAAAAACTGTTTTTT.

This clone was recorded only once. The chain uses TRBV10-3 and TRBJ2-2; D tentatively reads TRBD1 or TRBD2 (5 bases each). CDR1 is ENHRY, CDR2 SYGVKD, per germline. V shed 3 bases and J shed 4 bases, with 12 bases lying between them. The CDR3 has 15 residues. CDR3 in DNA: TGTGCCATCAGTGATCTGGGGGTTCTCACCGGGGAGCTGTTTTTT. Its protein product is CAISDLGVLTGELFF.

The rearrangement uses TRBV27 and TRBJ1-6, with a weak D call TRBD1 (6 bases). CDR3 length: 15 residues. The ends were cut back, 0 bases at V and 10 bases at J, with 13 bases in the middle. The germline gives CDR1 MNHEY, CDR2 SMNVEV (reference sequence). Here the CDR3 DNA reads TGTGCCAGCAGTTTATCGTCCGGGGGCGGATCACCCCTCCACTTT. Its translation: CASSLSSGGGSPLHF.

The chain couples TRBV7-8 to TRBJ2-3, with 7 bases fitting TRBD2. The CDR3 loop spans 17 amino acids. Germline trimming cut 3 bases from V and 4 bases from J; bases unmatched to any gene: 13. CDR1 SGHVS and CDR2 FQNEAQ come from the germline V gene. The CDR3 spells CASSFGRFAGEADTQYF. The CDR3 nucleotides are TGTGCCAGCAGCTTTGGGAGGTTTGCGGGAGAGGCAGATACGCAGTATTTT.

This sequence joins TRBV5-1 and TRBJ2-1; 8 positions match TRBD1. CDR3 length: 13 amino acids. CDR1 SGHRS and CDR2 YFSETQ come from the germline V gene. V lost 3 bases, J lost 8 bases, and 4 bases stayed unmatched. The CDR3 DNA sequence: TGCGCCAGCAGCTCGCCACAGGGGGATGAGCAGTTCTTC. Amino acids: CASSSPQGDEQFF.

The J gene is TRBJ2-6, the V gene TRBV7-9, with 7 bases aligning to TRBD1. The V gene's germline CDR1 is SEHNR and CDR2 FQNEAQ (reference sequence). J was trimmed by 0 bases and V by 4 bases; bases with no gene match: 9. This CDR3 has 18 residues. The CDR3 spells CASSSRGAGGSGANVLTF. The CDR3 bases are TGTGCCAGCAGCTCCAGAGGGGCAGGGGGCTCTGGGGCCAACGTCCTGACTTTC.

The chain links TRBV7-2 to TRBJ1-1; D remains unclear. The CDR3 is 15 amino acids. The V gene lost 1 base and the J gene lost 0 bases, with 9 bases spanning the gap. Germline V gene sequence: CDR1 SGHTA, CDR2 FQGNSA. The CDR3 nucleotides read TGTGCCAGCAGCTTAGGGTCTTCAATGAACACTGAAGCTTTCTTT. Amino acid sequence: CASSLGSSMNTEAFF.

The CDR3 spells CASSRPQGTQYF. Here the CDR3 DNA reads TGTGCCAGCAGTCGGCCCCAAGGGACGCAGTATTTT. The gene calls are TRBV28 and TRBJ2-3; D not certain. Trimming took 5 bases from V and 9 from J, leaving 12 bases between them. CDR1 and CDR2 from the germline V gene are MDHEN and SYDVKM. There are 12 residues in the CDR3. Complete variable domain (other parts from reference TRBV28 and TRBJ2-3): DVKVTQSSRYLVKRTGEKVFLECVQDMDHENMFWYRQDPGLGLRLIYFSYDVKMKEKGDIPEGYSVSREKKERFSLILESASTNQTSMYLCASSRPQGTQYFGPGTRLTVL.